This T cell receptor (beta chain) was found in a study of blood T cell repertoires in COVID-19. Measured with immunoSEQ multiplex PCR; TCRdb has only the in-frame clones, and not every one. The sample lists about 180,000 clones; 60% to 80% were seen once. Source material: PBMCs or T cells enriched from blood (not recorded which). This TCR came from a man aged 60-69 years who had been exposed to COVID-19.

The DNA of the CDR3 is TGTGCCAGCAGTAATCCGGGACAGCCGAATGAAAAACTGTTTTTT. Its translation is CASSNPGQPNEKLFF. The rearrangement links TRBV6-6 to TRBJ1-4, with 7 bases aligning to TRBD1. The junction had 8 bases not matched to a gene; V was cut back by 5 bases and J by 5 bases. The CDR3 runs to 15 residues. CDR1 is MNHNY and CDR2 is SVGAGI in the germline V gene (reference sequence).